This TCR beta chain appears in the sequencing data of a study of cytomegalovirus exposure and HLA in healthy donors (dated by TCRdb to 2016 to 2017). In the study overall: According to an earlier analysis of several hundred of the donors, about 179 million T cells yielded 95 million to 140 million unique TCR beta sequences and approximately 280 Gb of sequence data. The number of donors typed differed by locus, with roughly 629-640 for A, B, C, DRB1 and DQB1, approximately 500 for DQA1, 600 to 610 for DPA1, and about 450 for DPB1. Of the roughly 390 genotyped donors, 81% were placed in the genetic ancestry cluster associated with self-reported Caucasian donors. In a later analysis, previously published TCR beta repertoires from 670 or so donors were re-analyzed and high-resolution HLA genotyping was added so that TCR occurrence patterns could be studied. Every repertoire in the discovery cohort had been generated on one and the same sequencing platform. The study combined high-throughput TCR immunosequencing, statistical association of individual TCRs with disease status, and machine learning to predict cytomegalovirus infection status. HLA typing covered class I and class II loci at four-digit resolution. On average, roughly 200,000 unique TCR beta nucleotide sequences were sequenced per donor among some 420 genotyped donors of the cohort, with 15% to 20% of those sequences being non-productive. In the later analysis, no new phenotypic data were used to find candidate immune exposures; instead, reliance was placed on TCR beta sequences and their occurrence across donors. An early release covering more than 500 HLA-typed donors comprised approximately 300 gigabases of sequencing data and some 79 million unique TCR sequences. A separate validation cohort of roughly 110 different subjects was used in addition to the approximately 700-subject first cohort. Alongside the repertoire data, information on donor age, sex, ethnicity and CMV serostatus was compiled. Genome-wide SNP genotypes for about 65% of the roughly 670 donors were used in a later genetic analysis, which treated that subset as a discovery cohort. The study aimed to test whether cataloging public T cell receptors could reveal signatures of past pathogen exposure. The study used immunosequencing to profile the T cell repertoires of several hundred subjects and linked those repertoires to cytomegalovirus serostatus. Five DR-DQ haplotypes were handled as single units for association and clustering because linkage in the cohort was strong. An earlier analysis of about 620 of the donors applied high-throughput TCR beta sequencing to assess whether each TCR beta V gene segment acted as functional or pseudogenic. What the authors observed across the whole study: A total of fewer than 200 TCR beta chains were listed by the study as associated with cytomegalovirus. According to a later genetic analysis, donors in an Asian-associated ancestry cluster had fewer N-insertions in productive TCRs than the roughly 700-donor mean. The authors suggested that the approach could potentially be extended to other disease states and immunological phenotypes. Several of the top co-occurrence clusters appeared to be linked to parvovirus B19, influenza, CMV and Epstein-Barr virus, according to a later analysis. The cohort was sequenced for TCR beta chains only, and without alpha or paired-chain data the features that could be detected were limited. The sequencing pipeline was judged likely to have produced a cluster of highly shared sequence variants as a technical artifact. In a later analysis, most CMV-associated TCR beta chains were found to appear HLA-restricted, with HLA associations seemingly driven largely by CMV exposure. Most TCR sequences were seen in very few donors, while some public TCRs were found in many individuals. Roughly uniform sequencing depth across donors was assumed in presence/absence analyses, although this assumption may not hold. A few of the identified cytomegalovirus-associated TCR beta chains were confirmed in vitro to be specific for cytomegalovirus antigens. Immune exposure information for the cohort was limited to CMV serostatus. Compared with equally common non-associated chains, HLA-associated TCR beta chains in a later analysis were more clonally expanded and had lower generation probabilities. Linkage disequilibrium might explain the correlated functional status among segregating V segments, but an unknown experimental factor could not be ruled out. According to a later analysis, TCR association rates differed among HLA loci, with DRB1 alleles showing the most associated TCRs and HLA-C alleles showing the fewest. In a later analysis, 15,000 to 20,000 TCR beta sequences were associated with specific HLA alleles at a false discovery rate of 0.05. Broadly in line with IMGT annotations, most TCR beta V segments showed up in productive rearrangements about 90% or about 30% of the time in an earlier analysis of 450 to 750 of the donors. The classifier was reported to diagnose cytomegalovirus status with high specificity and sensitivity in both the original and validation cohorts. A further reported finding was that TCR beta sequences accurately predicted the HLA-A and HLA-B alleles for most subjects in the first cohort. When HLA alleles, especially DR and DQ, strongly co-occurred, TCR associations were difficult to assign to individual alleles. Because HLA typing was unavailable for some donors at each locus, only the typed subset was used in association tests. In a later genetic analysis, a missense DCLRE1C variant was associated with V-gene and J-gene trimming of TCR beta chains, and the association was replicated in an independent cohort. About 17 rarely observed V segments, including chromosome 9 orphons, were excluded from the earlier analysis of approximately 500 of the donors because counts were too low.

Concerning this clone itself: Its binding antigen is unknown. No much larger clone is present one base from it, and per-base qualities are unavailable.

To prepare the library, the immunoSEQ multiplex PCR assay was applied. For the multiplex PCR, a mixture combining 60 forward primers for TCR Vbeta segments and 13 reverse primers for TCR Jbeta segments was used. Amplification of the CDR3 region of rearranged TCR beta genes was performed with a multiplex PCR assay on genomic DNA. The Illumina HiSeq System was used to sequence the amplified TCR beta libraries as 87-base-pair reads. On the authors' methods: A later analysis counted approximately 84 million unique TCR beta chains across the 666 repertoires, and 9.5 million to 11 million of these chains were shared by at least two donors. Raw reads were error-corrected and collapsed into unique sequences with a nearest-neighbor algorithm that merged closely related sequences to remove PCR and sequencing errors. V, D and J gene segments were assigned by aligning CDR3 sequences to IMGT reference sequences. Each retained sequence needed at least a six-nucleotide match to both a V gene segment and a J gene segment. A rearrangement counted as productive if the CDR3 had no stop codons and remained in frame with V and J, and every other rearrangement counted as non-productive. Following IMGT convention, CDR3 was defined as the stretch from the second conserved V-encoded cysteine up to the conserved J-encoded phenylalanine. The earlier analysis of approximately 590 of the donors excluded any sequence lacking an unambiguous match to a single V gene segment. In an earlier analysis of almost 600 of the donors, a V segment was called functional when productive rearrangements were above 56.7%, and segregating when the standard deviation between donors exceeded 5%. To diagnose cytomegalovirus status from the catalog of TCR beta chain sequences, a statistical classification framework was built. In a later analysis, V and J genes were assigned by comparing TCR nucleotide sequences against IMGT/GENE-DB human TR gene sequences. The TCRdist pipeline was used in a later analysis to assign CDR3 sequences and most-parsimonious VDJ recombination scenarios. In a later analysis, each TCR beta chain was defined by its CDR3 amino acid sequence together with its V-gene family, and reads lacking a unique V-gene family were excluded. In a later analysis, fewer than 600 highly shared, low-generation-probability nucleotide sequences were removed to address suspected cross-contamination and a sequencing artifact. For each public chain, a later analysis derived a clonal expansion index from normalized ranks of inferred template counts within each repertoire. In a later analysis, generation probabilities were computed with a VDJ recombination model fitted to out-of-frame rearrangements, and the resulting probabilities were checked against IGoR. Hypergeometric tests were used in a later analysis to score TCR-TCR, TCR-HLA and TCR-CMV co-occurrence, with a repertoire-size bias correction applied to the TCR pairs. A later analysis estimated false discovery rates by permuting HLA or CMV assignments 20 times. A later analysis grouped co-occurring TCRs with DBSCAN, adding TCRdist sequence similarity when clustering within HLA-allele-positive subsets. For co-occurrence clustering, repertoires with fewer than 30,000 or more than 120,000 public chains were excluded, along with about five repertoires with anomalous nucleotide sharing. In its TCRdb copy, this immuneACCESS table keeps in-frame sequences only and misses some clones. Where compared with another copy, unresolved V genes explain less than half of these, and the others have no known cause. The DNA gave D and trimming, while V, J and clone size come from that table. Present in this sample are some 180,000 clones, more than 75% of which were seen just once. Of the sample, 2% to 2.5% is held by the ten largest clones.

The cohort comprised 666 healthy bone marrow donors. All cohort members were sampled while nominally healthy, although unrecorded immune exposures were likely present. The donor was CMV seropositive and belonged to the group of 250 to 350 seropositive cohort members. A peripheral blood sample was collected from each donor, and TCR beta sequencing was performed on peripheral blood mononuclear cells. The Qiagen DNeasy Blood Extraction Kit was used to extract genomic DNA from the blood cell samples. This TCR derives from a young woman in good health and CMV-seropositive. The sample consisted of PBMCs.

CDR3 protein: CASSLYSYEQYF. The nucleotide sequence reads as follows: TGTGCCAGCAGCTTGTACAGCTACGAGCAGTACTTC. The chain joins TRBV7-9 to TRBJ2-7; a confident D gene designation cannot be given. In the germline V gene (reference sequence), CDR1 corresponds to SEHNR and CDR2 to FQNEAQ. Spanning cysteine to phenylalanine, the CDR3 consists of 12 amino acids. Only CDR3 DNA is held: 36 bases, read in frame from base 1. V was cut back by 3 bases and J by 3 bases, leaving a gap of 6 bases between them.